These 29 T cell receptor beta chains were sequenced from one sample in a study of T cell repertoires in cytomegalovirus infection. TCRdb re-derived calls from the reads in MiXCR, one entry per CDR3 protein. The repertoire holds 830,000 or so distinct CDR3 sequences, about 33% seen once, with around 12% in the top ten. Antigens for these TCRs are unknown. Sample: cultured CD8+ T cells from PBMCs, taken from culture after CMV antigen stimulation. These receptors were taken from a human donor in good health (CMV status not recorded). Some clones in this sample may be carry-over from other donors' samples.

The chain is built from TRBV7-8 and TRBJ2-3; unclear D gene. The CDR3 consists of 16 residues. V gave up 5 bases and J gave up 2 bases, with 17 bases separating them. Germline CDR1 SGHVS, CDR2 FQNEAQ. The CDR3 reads CASSPFAAETTDTQYF. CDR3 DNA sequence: TGTGCCAGCAGCCCATTCGCGGCAGAGACCACAGATACGCAGTATTTT. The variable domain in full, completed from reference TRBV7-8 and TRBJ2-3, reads GAGVSQSPRYKVAKRGQDVALRCDPISGHVSLFWYQQALGQGPEFLTYFQNEAQLDKSGLPSDRFFAERPEGSVSTLKIQRTQQEDSAVYLCASSPFAAETTDTQYFGPGTRLTVL.

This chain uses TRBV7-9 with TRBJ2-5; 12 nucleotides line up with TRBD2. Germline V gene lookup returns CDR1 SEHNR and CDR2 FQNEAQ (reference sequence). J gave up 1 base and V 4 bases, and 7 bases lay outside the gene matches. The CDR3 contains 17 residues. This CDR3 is CASSSGLAGMGQETQYF. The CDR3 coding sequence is TGTGCCAGCAGCTCCGGACTAGCGGGGATGGGCCAAGAGACCCAGTACTTC.

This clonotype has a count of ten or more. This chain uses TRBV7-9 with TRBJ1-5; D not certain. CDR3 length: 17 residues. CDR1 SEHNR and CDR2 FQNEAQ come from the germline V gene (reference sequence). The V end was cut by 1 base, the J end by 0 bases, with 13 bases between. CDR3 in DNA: TGTGCCAGCAGCTTAGTTTTCGACACCGATAGCAATCAGCCCCAGCATTTT. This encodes CASSLVFDTDSNQPQHF.

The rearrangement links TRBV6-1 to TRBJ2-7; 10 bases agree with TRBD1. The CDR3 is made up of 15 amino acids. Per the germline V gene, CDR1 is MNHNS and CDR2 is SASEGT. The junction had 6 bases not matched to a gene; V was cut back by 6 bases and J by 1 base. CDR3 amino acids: CASRKDRGMSYEQYF. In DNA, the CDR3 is TGTGCCAGCAGAAAGGACAGGGGGATGTCCTACGAGCAGTACTTC.

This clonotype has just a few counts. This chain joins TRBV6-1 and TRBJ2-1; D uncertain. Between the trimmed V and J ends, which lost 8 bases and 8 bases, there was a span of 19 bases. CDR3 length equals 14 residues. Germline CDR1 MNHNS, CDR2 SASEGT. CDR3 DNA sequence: TGTGCCAGCCCGGGTCGGCGAAAGGTCGATGAGCAGTTCTTC. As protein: CASPGRRKVDEQFF.

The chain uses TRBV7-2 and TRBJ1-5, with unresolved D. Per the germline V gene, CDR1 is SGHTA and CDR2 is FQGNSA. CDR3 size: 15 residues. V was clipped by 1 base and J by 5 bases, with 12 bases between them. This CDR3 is CASSLDPRGDQPQHF. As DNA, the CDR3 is TGTGCCAGCAGCTTAGACCCCCGAGGCGATCAGCCCCAGCATTTT.

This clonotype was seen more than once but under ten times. DNA for the CDR3: TGCAGCGTTGAAGGGGAGACGGGGGCTTTCTTT. Its translation is CSVEGETGAFF. The V gene is TRBV29-1, the J gene TRBJ1-1; D remains ambiguous. The V end lost 1 base, the J end lost 11 bases, and 11 bases lay between the germline ends. CDR1 is SQVTM, CDR2 ANQGSEA, per germline. The length of the CDR3 is 11 residues.

CDR3: CSVKEEYSYEQYF. For the CDR3, the DNA is TGCAGTGTCAAGGAGGAGTACTCCTACGAGCAGTACTTC. The chain combines TRBV20-1 with TRBJ2-7; tentatively, D is TRBD2 (5 bases). Germline V lookup: CDR1 DFQATT, CDR2 SNEGSKA (reference sequence). With 7 bases removed from V and 0 bases from J, the gap between germline ends came to 13 bases. This CDR3 comprises 13 residues.

As DNA, the CDR3 is TGTGCCAGCAGTTTATCACTAGAGCCGCAGTATTTT. Its protein is CASSLSLEPQYF. The chain has TRBV27 and TRBJ2-3; possibly TRBD2 for D (5 bases). The V end was cut by 0 bases, the J end by 10 bases, with 8 bases between. The CDR3 sequence is 12 residues long. Per the germline V gene, CDR1 is MNHEY and CDR2 is SMNVEV (reference sequence).

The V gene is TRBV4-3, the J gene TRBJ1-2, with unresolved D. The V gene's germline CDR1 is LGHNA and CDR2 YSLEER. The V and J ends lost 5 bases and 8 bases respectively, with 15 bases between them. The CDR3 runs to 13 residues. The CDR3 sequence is CASSSSLLLGYTF. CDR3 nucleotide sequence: TGCGCCAGCAGCTCCTCCTTGTTGCTCGGCTACACCTTC.

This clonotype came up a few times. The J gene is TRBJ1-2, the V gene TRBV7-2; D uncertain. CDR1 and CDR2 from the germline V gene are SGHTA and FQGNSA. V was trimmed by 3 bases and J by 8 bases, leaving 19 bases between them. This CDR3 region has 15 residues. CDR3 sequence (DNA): TGTGCCAGCAGCTTGGCTGGTCCGGGGTGGGAAGGCTACACCTTC. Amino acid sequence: CASSLAGPGWEGYTF.

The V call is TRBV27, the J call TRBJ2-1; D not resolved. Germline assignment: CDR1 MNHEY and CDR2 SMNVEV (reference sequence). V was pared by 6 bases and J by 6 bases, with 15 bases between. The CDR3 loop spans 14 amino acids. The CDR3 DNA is TGTGCCAGCAGCCCTCCGGCACTATCCAATGAGCAGTTCTTC. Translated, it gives CASSPPALSNEQFF.

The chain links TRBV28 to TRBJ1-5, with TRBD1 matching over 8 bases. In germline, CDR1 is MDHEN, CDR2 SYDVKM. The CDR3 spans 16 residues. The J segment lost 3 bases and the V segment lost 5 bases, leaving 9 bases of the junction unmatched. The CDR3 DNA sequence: TGTGCCAGCAGTGAACCGACAGGGGTAGACAATCAGCCCCAGCATTTT. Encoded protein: CASSEPTGVDNQPQHF.

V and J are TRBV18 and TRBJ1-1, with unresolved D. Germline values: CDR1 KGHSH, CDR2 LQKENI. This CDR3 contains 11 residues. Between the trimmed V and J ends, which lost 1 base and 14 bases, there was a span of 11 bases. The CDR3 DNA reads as TGTGCCAGCTCACCACAGGGCCCTAGATTCTTT. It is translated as CASSPQGPRFF.

DNA of the CDR3: TGTGCCAGCAGTTTATTTTTGCGGGACAGCTACACCGGGGAGCTGTTTTTT. Amino acid sequence: CASSLFLRDSYTGELFF. The V and J genes are TRBV27 and TRBJ2-2; D possibly corresponds to TRBD1 (7 bases). There are 17 residues in the CDR3. Trimming removed 1 base from V and 3 bases from J, with 15 bases in between. In germline, CDR1 is MNHEY, CDR2 SMNVEV (reference sequence).

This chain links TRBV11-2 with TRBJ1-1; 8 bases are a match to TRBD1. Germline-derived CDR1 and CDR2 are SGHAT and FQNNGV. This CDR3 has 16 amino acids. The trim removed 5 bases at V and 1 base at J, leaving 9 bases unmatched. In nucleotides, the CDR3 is TGTGCCAGCAGCCTTGGGACAGGATACTCGAACACTGAAGCTTTCTTT. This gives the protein CASSLGTGYSNTEAFF.

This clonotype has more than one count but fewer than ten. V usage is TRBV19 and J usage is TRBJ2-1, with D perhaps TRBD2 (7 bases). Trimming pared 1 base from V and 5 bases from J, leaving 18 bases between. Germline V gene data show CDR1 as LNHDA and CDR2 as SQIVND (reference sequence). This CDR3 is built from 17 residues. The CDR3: CASSIGPVWGGHNEQFF. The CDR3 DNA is TGTGCCAGTAGTATAGGGCCAGTGTGGGGGGGCCACAATGAGCAGTTCTTC.

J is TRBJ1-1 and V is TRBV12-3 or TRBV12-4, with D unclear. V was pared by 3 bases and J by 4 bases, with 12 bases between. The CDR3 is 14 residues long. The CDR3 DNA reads TGTGCCAGCAGTTTCGCACAGACGAGCACTGAAGCTTTCTTT. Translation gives CASSFAQTSTEAFF.

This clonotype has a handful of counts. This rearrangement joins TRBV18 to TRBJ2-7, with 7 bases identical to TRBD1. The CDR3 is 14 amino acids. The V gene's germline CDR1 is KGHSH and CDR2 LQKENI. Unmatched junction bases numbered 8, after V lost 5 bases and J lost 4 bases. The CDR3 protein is CASSTTRQGYEQYV. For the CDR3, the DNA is TGTGCCAGCTCAACCACGCGACAGGGATACGAGCAGTACGTC.

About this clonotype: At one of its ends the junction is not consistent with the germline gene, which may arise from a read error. The CDR3 region is CASSQDWLNNQETQYF. The CDR3 DNA is TGTGCCAGCAGCCAAGATTGGCTGAACAACCAAGAGACCCAGTACTTC. J is TRBJ2-5 and V is TRBV4-1; D remains unclear. In germline, CDR1 is MGHRA, CDR2 YSYEKL. This CDR3 region has 16 residues.

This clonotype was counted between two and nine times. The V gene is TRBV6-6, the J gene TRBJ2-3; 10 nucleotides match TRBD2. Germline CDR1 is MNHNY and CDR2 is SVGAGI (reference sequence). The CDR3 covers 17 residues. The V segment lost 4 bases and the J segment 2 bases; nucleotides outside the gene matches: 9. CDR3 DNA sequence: TGTGCCAGCAGTTGGCTAGCGGGGGCCCCATTCACAGATACGCAGTATTTT. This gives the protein CASSWLAGAPFTDTQYF.

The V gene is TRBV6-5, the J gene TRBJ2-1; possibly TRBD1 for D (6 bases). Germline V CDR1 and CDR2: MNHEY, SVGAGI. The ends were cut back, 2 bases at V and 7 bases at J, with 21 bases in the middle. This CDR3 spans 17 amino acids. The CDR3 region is CASSYDPNGGVMNEQFF. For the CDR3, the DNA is TGTGCCAGCAGTTACGACCCTAATGGGGGCGTAATGAATGAGCAGTTCTTC.

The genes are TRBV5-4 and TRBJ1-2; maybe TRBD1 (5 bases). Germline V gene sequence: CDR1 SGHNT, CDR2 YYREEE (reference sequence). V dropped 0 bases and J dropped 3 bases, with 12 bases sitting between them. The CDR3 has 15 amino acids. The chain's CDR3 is CASSLGSRVDYGYTF. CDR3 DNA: TGTGCCAGCAGCTTGGGAAGCAGGGTAGACTATGGCTACACCTTC.

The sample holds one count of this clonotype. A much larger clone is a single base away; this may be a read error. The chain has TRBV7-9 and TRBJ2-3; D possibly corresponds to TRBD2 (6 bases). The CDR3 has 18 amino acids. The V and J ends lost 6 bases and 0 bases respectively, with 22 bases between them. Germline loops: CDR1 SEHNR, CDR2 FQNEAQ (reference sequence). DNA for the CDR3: TGTGCCAGCAGAATATCAGGCGGGGCAGCCGTTAGCACAGATACGCAGTATTTT. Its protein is CASRISGGAAVSTDTQYF.

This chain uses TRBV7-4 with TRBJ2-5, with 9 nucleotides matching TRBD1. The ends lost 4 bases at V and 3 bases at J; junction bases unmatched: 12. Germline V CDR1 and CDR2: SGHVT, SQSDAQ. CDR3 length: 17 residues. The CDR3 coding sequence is TGTGCCAGCAGCTCCCCGGTATTATGGGACAGGGAAGAGACCCAGTACTTC. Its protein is CASSSPVLWDREETQYF.

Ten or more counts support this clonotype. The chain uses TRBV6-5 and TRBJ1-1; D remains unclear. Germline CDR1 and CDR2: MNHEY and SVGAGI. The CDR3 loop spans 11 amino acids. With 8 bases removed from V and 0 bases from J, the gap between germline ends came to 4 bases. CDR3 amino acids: CASFMNTEAFF. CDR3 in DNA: TGTGCCAGCTTCATGAACACTGAAGCTTTCTTT.

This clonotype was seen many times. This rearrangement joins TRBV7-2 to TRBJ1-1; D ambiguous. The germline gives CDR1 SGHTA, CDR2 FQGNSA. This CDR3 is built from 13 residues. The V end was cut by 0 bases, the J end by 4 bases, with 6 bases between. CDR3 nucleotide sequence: TGTGCCAGCAGCTTAGCAGGACCCACTGAAGCTTTCTTT. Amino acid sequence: CASSLAGPTEAFF.

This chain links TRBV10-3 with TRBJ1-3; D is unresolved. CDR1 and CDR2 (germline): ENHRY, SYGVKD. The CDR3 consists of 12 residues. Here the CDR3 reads CAGTSSGNTIYF. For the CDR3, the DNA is TGTGCGGGAACGTCGTCGGGAAACACCATATATTTT.

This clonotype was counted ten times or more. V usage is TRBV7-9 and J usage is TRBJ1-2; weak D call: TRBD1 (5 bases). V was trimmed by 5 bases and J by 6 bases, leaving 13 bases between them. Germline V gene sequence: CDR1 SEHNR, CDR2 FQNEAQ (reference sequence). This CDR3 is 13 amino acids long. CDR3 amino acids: CASSAGTSHGYTF. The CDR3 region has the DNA TGTGCCAGCAGCGCCGGGACGTCACATGGCTACACCTTC.